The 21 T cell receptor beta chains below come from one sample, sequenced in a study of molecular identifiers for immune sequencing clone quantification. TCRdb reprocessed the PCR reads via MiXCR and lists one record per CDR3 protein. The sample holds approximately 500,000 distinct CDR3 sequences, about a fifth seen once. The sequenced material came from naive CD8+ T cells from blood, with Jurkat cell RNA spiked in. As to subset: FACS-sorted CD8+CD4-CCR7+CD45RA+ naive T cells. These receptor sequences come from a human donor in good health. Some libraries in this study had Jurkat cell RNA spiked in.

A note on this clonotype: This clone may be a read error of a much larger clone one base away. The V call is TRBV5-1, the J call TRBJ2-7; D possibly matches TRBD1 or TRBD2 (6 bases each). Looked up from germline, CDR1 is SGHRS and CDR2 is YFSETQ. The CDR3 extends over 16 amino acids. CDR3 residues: CASSDPGKGGTYVQYF. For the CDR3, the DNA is TGCGCCAGCAGCGATCCCGGGAAGGGGGGTACCTACGTGCAGTACTTC.

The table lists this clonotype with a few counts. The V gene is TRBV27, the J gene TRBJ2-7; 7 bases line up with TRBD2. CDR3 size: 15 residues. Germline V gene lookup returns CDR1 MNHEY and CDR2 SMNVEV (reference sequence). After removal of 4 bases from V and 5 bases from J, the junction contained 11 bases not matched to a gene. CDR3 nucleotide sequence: TGTGCCAGCAGTTGGGCGGGAGCGGCCGGCCACGAGCAGTACTTC. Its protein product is CASSWAGAAGHEQYF.

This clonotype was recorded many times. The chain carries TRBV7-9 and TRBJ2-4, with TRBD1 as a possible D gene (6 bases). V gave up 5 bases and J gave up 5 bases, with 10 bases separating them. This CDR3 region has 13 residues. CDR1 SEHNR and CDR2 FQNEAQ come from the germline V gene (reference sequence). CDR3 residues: CASSPHRENIQYF. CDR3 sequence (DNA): TGTGCCAGCAGCCCCCACAGGGAAAACATTCAGTACTTC.

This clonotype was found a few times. The DNA for the CDR3 is TGTGCCAGTAGTGAGCAAAGTCCCTACGAGCAGTACTTC. This encodes CASSEQSPYEQYF. The chain recombines TRBV19 with TRBJ2-7; no reliable D call. The CDR3 contains 13 residues. Germline CDR1 is LNHDA and CDR2 is SQIVND (reference sequence). The V gene lost 5 bases and the J gene lost 2 bases, with 10 bases spanning the gap.

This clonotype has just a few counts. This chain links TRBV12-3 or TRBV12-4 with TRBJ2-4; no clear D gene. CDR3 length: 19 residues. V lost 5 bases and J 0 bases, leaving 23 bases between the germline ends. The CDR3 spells CASSHVGGTVRAAKNIQYF. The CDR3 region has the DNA TGTGCCAGCAGTCACGTAGGCGGAACAGTCCGAGCAGCCAAAAACATTCAGTACTTC.

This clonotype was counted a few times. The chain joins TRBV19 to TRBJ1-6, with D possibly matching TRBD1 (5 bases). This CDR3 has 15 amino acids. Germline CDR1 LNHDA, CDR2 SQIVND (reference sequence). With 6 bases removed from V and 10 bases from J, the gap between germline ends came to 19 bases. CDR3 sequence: CASSPAAGSYSPLHF. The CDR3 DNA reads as TGTGCCAGTAGCCCTGCGGCAGGGAGTTACTCACCCCTCCACTTT.

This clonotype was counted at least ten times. The CDR3 DNA is TGTGCCAGCGGGGCAGGGTACGAGCAGTACTTC. The encoded protein is CASGAGYEQYF. The gene calls are TRBV7-9 and TRBJ2-7; a possible D gene is TRBD1 (5 bases). Trimming cost V 8 bases and J 4 bases, with 9 bases left between them. Per germline, CDR1 SEHNR and CDR2 FQNEAQ (reference sequence). This CDR3 is 11 amino acids long.

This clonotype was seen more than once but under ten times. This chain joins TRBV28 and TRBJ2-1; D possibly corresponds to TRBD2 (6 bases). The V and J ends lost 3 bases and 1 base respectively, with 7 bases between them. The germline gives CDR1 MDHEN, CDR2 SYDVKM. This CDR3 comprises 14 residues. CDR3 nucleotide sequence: TGTGCCAGCAGTTTTCGGGGGTCCTACAATGAGCAGTTCTTC. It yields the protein CASSFRGSYNEQFF. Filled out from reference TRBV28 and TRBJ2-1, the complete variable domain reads DVKVTQSSRYLVKRTGEKVFLECVQDMDHENMFWYRQDPGLGLRLIYFSYDVKMKEKGDIPEGYSVSREKKERFSLILESASTNQTSMYLCASSFRGSYNEQFFGPGTRLTVL.

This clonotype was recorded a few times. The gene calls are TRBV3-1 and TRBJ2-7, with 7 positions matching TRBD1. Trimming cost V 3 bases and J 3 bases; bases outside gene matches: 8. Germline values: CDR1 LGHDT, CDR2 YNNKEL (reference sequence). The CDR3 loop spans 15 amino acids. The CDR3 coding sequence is TGTGCCAGCAGCCAGGACCGGGACAGCAACTACGAGCAGTACTTC. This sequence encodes CASSQDRDSNYEQYF.

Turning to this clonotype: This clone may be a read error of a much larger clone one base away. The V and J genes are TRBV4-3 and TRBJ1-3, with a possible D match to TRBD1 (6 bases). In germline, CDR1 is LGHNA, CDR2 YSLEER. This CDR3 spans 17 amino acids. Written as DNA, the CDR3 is TGCGCCAGCAGCCAAGATGCAGGGGCCCACTCTGGAAACGCCATATATTTT. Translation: CASSQDAGAHSGNAIYF.

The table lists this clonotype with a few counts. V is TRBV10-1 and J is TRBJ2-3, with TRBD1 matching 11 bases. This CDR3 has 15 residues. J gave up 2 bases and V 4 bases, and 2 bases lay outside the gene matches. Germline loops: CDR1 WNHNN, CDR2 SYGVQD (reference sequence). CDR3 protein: CASSADRGLTDTQYF. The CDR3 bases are TGCGCCAGCAGTGCGGACAGGGGGCTCACAGATACGCAGTATTTT.

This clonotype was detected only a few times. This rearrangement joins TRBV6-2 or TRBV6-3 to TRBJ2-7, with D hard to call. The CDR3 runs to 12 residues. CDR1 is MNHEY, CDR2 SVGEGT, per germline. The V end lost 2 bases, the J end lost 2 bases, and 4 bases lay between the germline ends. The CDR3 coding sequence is TGTGCCAGCAGTTACGCCACCTACGAGCAGTACTTC. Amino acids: CASSYATYEQYF.

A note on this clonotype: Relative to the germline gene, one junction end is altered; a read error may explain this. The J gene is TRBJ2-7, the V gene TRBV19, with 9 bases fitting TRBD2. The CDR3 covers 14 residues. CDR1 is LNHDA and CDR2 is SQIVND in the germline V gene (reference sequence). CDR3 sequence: CASGIGGRDYEQYF. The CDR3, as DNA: TGTGCCAGTGGTATAGGCGGGAGGGACTACGAGCAGTACTTC.

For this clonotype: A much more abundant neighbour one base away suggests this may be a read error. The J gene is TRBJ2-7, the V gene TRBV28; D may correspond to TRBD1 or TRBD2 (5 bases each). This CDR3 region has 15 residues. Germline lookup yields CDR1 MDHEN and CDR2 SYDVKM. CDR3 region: CAAARRGRRSYGQYF. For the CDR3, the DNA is TGTGCCGCCGCCCGCCGGGGACGTCGGTCCTACGGGCAGTACTTC. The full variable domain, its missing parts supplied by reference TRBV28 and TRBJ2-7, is DVKVTQSSRYLVKRTGEKVFLECVQDMDHENMFWYRQDPGLGLRLIYFSYDVKMKEKGDIPEGYSVSREKKERFSLILESASTNQTSMYLCAAARRGRRSYGQYFGPGTRLTVT.

CDR3 sequence (DNA): TGTGCCAGCAGCGAAGGAGGTTACGCCGGGGAGCTGTTTTTT. Translated: CASSEGGYAGELFF. The chain combines TRBV6-5 with TRBJ2-2; weak D call: TRBD2 (5 bases). The V end lost 6 bases, the J end lost 6 bases, and 14 bases lay between the germline ends. The CDR3 extends over 14 amino acids. Looked up from germline, CDR1 is MNHEY and CDR2 is SVGAGI.

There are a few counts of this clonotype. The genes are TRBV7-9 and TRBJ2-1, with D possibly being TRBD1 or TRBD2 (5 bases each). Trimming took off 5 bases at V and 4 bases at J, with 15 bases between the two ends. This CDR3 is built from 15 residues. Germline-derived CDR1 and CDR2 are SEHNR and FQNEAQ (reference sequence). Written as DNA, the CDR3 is TGTGCCAGCAGCAAAGCCGGGACGGCTTACAATGAGCAGTTCTTC. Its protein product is CASSKAGTAYNEQFF.

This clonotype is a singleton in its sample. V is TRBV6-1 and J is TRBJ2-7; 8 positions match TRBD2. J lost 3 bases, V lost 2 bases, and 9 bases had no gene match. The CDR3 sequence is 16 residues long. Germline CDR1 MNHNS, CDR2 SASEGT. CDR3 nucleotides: TGTGCCAGCAGTGAATCGGGACTAGTGTATTTCTACGAGCAGTACTTC. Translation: CASSESGLVYFYEQYF.

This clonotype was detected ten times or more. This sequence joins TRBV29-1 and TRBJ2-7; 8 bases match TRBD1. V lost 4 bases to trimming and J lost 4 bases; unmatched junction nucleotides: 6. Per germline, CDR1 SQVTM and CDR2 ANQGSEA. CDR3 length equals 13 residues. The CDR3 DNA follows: TGCAGCGTTGCCAGGGGGCTTGGTTACGAGCAGTACTTC. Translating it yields CSVARGLGYEQYF.

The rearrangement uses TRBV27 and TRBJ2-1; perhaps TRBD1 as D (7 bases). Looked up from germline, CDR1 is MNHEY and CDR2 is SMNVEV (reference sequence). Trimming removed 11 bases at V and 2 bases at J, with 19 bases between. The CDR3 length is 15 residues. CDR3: CAVSSGGPTYNEQFF. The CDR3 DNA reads TGTGCCGTTTCCTCAGGGGGGCCAACCTACAATGAGCAGTTCTTC.

CDR3 amino acids: CARPPAYIQYF. The CDR3 region has the DNA TGTGCCAGGCCCCCCGCCTACATTCAGTACTTC. J is TRBJ2-4 and V is TRBV19; D gene uncertain. Germline CDR1 and CDR2: LNHDA and SQIVND (reference sequence). V lost 9 bases, J lost 8 bases, and 11 bases lay in between. There are 11 residues in the CDR3.

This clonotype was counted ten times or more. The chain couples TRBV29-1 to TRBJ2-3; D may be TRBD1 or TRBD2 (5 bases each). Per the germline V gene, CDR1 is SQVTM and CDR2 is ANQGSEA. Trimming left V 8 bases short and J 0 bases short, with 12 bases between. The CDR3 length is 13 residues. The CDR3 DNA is TGCAGCACCCGGGACCCGAGCACAGATACGCAGTATTTT. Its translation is CSTRDPSTDTQYF.